This T cell receptor beta chain was recorded in a study of T cell changes during pregnancy in multiple sclerosis. The protocol was immunoSEQ multiplex PCR, while the TCRdb copy is restricted to in-frame clones and leaves out a portion. There are 85,000 to 130,000 clones in the sample; around 90% occur only once, and 1.6% lies in the top ten. CDR3 length: 15 residues. CDR1 is SGDLS, CDR2 YYNGEE, per germline. Unmatched junction bases numbered 4, after V lost 2 bases and J lost 6 bases. The specimen was peripheral blood, collected after pregnancy. The genes are TRBV9 and TRBJ1-4, with TRBD1 matching 10 bases. This receptor was identified in a female donor with multiple sclerosis, enrolled in a pregnancy study. The CDR3 DNA is TGTGCCAGCAGCGTTTGGGACAGGGGAGATGAAAAACTGTTTTTT. The encoded protein is CASSVWDRGDEKLFF.